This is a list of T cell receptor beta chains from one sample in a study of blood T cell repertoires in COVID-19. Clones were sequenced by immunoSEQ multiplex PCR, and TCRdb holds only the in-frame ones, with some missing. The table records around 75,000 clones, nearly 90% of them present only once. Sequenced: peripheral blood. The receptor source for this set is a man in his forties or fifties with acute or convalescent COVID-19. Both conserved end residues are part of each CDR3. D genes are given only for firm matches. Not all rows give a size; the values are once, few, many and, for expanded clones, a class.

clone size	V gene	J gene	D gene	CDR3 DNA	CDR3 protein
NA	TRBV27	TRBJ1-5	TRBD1	TGTGCCAGCAGCCTACAGGGGGCCGGCAATCAGCCCCAGCATTTT	CASSLQGAGNQPQHF
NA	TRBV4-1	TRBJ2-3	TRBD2	TGCGCCAGCACCCCGGGACTAGCGGGAGGGATCACAGATACGCAGTATTTT	CASTPGLAGGITDTQYF
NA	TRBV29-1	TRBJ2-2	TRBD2	TGCAGCGTTGAAAGCGGGATGAACACCGGGGAGCTGTTTTTT	CSVESGMNTGELFF
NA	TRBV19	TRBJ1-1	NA	TGTGCCAGTAGTATATCCGGGAACACTGAAGCTTTCTTT	CASSISGNTEAFF
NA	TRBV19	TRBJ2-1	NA	TGTGCCAGTAGCACCAGAGCGAACTACAATGAGCAGTTCTTC	CASSTRANYNEQFF
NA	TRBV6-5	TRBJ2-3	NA	TGTGCCAGCAGTTACGTGGGAAAGAGGGCAGATACGCAGTATTTT	CASSYVGKRADTQYF
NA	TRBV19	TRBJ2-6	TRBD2	TGTGCCAGTACCCCGGGGGGGCCTGGGGCCAACGTCCTGACTTTC	CASTPGGPGANVLTF
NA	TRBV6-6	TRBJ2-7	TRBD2	TGTGCCAGCAGTCCCGCCGGACTAGCGGGGACCTACGAGCAGTACTTC	CASSPAGLAGTYEQYF
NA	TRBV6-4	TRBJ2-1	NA	TGTGCCAGCAGTGACTCGACCCAGGGGGGTCATGAGCAGTTCTTC	CASSDSTQGGHEQFF
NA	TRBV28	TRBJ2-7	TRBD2	TGTGCCAGCAGTTTACGGGGAGGGTCCTACGAGCAGTACTTC	CASSLRGGSYEQYF
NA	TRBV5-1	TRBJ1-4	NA	TGCGCCAGCAGCCCCTCGGGGGGAAGGGAAGAAAAACTGTTTTTT	CASSPSGGREEKLFF
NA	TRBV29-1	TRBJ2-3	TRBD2	TGCAGCGCCCGGTGGGGGGGAGCGGGAGATACGCAGTATTTT	CSARWGGAGDTQYF
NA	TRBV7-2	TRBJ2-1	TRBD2	TGTGCCAGCAGCAGGGCGGTGACGGGAGGCAATGAGCAGTTCTTC	CASSRAVTGGNEQFF
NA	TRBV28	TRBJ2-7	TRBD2	TGTGCCAGCAGTAAGACTAGCGGGAGATACGAGCAGTACTTC	CASSKTSGRYEQYF
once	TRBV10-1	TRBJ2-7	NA	TGCGCCAGCAGTGAACAGATCTACGAGCAGTACTTC	CASSEQIYEQYF
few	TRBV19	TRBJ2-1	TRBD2	TGTGCCAGTAGTATGCTGGCGGGAGCAGTAGACAATGAGCAGTTCTTC	CASSMLAGAVDNEQFF
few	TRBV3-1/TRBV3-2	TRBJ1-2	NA	TGTGCCAGCAGCCCCCGGCACCCTAGGATATCCAACTATGGCTACACCTTC	CASSPRHPRISNYGYTF
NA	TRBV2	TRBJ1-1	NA	TGTGCCAGCAGGATCAGGGGCCTCGGGGCTGAAGCTTTCTTT	CASRIRGLGAEAFF
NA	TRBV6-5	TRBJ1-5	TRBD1	TGTGCCAGCAGCACTAACAGGGGACCGAATCAGCCCCAGCATTTT	CASSTNRGPNQPQHF
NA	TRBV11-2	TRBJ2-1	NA	TGTGCCAGCAGCTTAGAGGGGCGGTCCTACAATGAGCAGTTCTTC	CASSLEGRSYNEQFF
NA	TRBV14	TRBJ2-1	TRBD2	TGTGCCAGCAGCCGCTTTAGTGCTAGCGGGGGCAATGAGCAGTTCTTC	CASSRFSASGGNEQFF
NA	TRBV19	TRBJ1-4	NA	TGTGCCAGTAGAAGCAGGGATTCAACTAATGAAAAACTGTTTTTT	CASRSRDSTNEKLFF
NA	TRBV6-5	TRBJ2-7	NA	TGTGCCAGCAGCGCATCGGGGGATCCCTACGAGCAGTACTTC	CASSASGDPYEQYF
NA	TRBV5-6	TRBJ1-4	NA	TGTGCCAGCAGCTTGAGGGGCGAGGCAACTAATGAAAAACTGTTTTTT	CASSLRGEATNEKLFF
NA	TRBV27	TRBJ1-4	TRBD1	TGTGCCAGCAGTTTGACAGGGGGAATGGGGGAAAAACTGTTTTTT	CASSLTGGMGEKLFF
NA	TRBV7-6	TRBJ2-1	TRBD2	TGTGCCAGCAGCGGGGCACACGATGCGGGGGGCTACAATGAGCAGTTCTTC	CASSGAHDAGGYNEQFF
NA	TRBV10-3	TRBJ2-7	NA	TGTGCCATCAGTGCGGACGGGGTCATTGGGTCCTACGAGCAGTACTTC	CAISADGVIGSYEQYF
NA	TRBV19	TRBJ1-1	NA	TGTGCCAGTAGTGGTGGCGACGGGAGGGGCACTGAAGCTTTCTTT	CASSGGDGRGTEAFF
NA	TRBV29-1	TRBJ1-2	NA	TGCAGCGTTGAAGCGGCAGGGGCAGCTAACTATGGCTACACCTTC	CSVEAAGAANYGYTF
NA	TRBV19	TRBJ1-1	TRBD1	TGTGCCAGTAGTAAGGACAGGGGACGGACTGAAGCTTTCTTT	CASSKDRGRTEAFF
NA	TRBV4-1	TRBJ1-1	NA	TGCGCCAGCAGCCAAGGGACGACAGTAAACACTGAAGCTTTCTTT	CASSQGTTVNTEAFF
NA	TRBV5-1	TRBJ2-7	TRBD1	TGCGCCAGCAGCTCCCCCGGGACAGGGGCTTCTGAGCAGTACTTC	CASSSPGTGASEQYF
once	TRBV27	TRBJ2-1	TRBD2	TGTGCCAGCAGTGAACGACTAGCGGGAGGTTACAATGAGCAGTTCTTC	CASSERLAGGYNEQFF
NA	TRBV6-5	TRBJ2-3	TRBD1	TGTGCCAGCAGTAGACAGGGTTTGCAGTATTTT	CASSRQGLQYF
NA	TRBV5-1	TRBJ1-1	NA	TGCGCCAGCAGCTTGCGGGTTCAGAACACTGAAGCTTTCTTT	CASSLRVQNTEAFF
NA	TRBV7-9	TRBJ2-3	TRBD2	TGTGCCAGCAGCCTTCGGACTAGCGGGGCTAGCACAGATACGCAGTATTTT	CASSLRTSGASTDTQYF
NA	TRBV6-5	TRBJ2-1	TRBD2	TGTGCCAGCAGCCGGACTAGCGGGACGTACAATGAGCAGTTCTTC	CASSRTSGTYNEQFF
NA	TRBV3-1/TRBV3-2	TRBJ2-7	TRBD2	TGTGCCAGCAGCCAAGGTTTGCGGCCCGGGAGGCCATCTTACGAGCAGTACTTC	CASSQGLRPGRPSYEQYF
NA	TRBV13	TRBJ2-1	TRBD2	TGTGCCAGCAGCTCCTCTAGCGGGGGGCAGTTCTTC	CASSSSSGGQFF
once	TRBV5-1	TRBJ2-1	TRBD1	TGCGCCAGCAGCGGGTTCGGACAGGGGGCGAACAATGAGCAGTTCTTC	CASSGFGQGANNEQFF
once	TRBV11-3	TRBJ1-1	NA	TGTGCCAGCAACCACGGGGACACTGAAGCTTTCTTT	CASNHGDTEAFF
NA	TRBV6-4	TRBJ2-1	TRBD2	TGTGCCAGCAGTGAGCGGGAGTCCTACAATGAGCAGTTCTTC	CASSERESYNEQFF
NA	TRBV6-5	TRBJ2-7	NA	TGTGCCAGCAGTTACGGCATCTCCTACGAGCAGTACTTC	CASSYGISYEQYF
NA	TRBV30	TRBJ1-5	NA	TGTGCCTGGAGTGATTACAGGGCCCCCAATCAGCCCCAGCATTTT	CAWSDYRAPNQPQHF
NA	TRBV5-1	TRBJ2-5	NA	TGCGCCAGCAGCTTGGGGTCGGGAGTAGGAGAGACCCAGTACTTC	CASSLGSGVGETQYF
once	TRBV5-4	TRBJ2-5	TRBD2	TGTGCCAGCAGCGCCGGGGGACTAGCGGGGTCATGGGAGACCCAGTACTTC	CASSAGGLAGSWETQYF
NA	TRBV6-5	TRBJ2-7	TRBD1	TGTGCCACCTCCTGGGGGGACAGGGGAGCCGAGCAGTACTTC	CATSWGDRGAEQYF
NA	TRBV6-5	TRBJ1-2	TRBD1	TGTGCCAGCACCAGTACCGGGACAGGGAACTATGGCTACACCTTC	CASTSTGTGNYGYTF
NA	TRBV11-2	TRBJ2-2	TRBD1	TGTGCCAGCAGCCTCCGGGACAGGGATCGAGGCACCGGGGAGCTGTTTTTT	CASSLRDRDRGTGELFF
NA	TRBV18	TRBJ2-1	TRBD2	TGTGCCAGCTCACCGCTAGCGGGAGGGCCTAATGAGCAGTTCTTC	CASSPLAGGPNEQFF